The 25 T cell receptor beta chains below were found in one sample sequenced in a study of blood T cell repertoires in COVID-19. TCRdb keeps only in-frame clones here, not all; method: immunoSEQ multiplex PCR. The table includes hundreds of thousands of clones, over 75% detected once. Input material: PBMCs or T cells enriched from blood (not recorded which). These receptors were obtained from a woman in her twenties or thirties who had recovered from COVID-19.

This chain connects TRBV4-1 to TRBJ1-1; 7 bases are shared with TRBD1. The germline V gene encodes CDR1 MGHRA and CDR2 YSYEKL. The J segment lost 0 bases and the V segment lost 2 bases, leaving 9 bases of the junction unmatched. CDR3 length equals 17 residues. CDR3 in amino acids: CASSQPLDRTMNTEAFF. For the CDR3, the DNA is TGCGCCAGCAGCCAACCCTTGGACAGGACCATGAACACTGAAGCTTTCTTT.

This clone showed up just a few times. J is TRBJ2-2 and V is TRBV6-1, with a tentative D call TRBD2 (7 bases). The germline V gene has CDR1 MNHNS and CDR2 SASEGT. The CDR3 has 16 amino acids. The V and J ends lost 3 bases and 5 bases respectively, with 16 bases between them. The CDR3 DNA reads as TGTGCCAGCAGTGATCGAGGGGGAGGGCTAACCGGGGAGCTGTTTTTT. Amino acids: CASSDRGGGLTGELFF.

The chain has TRBV19 and TRBJ1-1; D remains ambiguous. Germline values: CDR1 LNHDA, CDR2 SQIVND (reference sequence). The CDR3 consists of 13 residues. Trimming removed 0 bases at V and 3 bases at J, with 5 bases between. In nucleotides, the CDR3 is TGTGCCAGTAGTATAGATGAGGACACTGAAGCTTTCTTT. Translated: CASSIDEDTEAFF.

The rearrangement links TRBV5-1 to TRBJ2-7, with TRBD1 matching over 9 bases. From germline, CDR1 is SGHRS and CDR2 YFSETQ. Trimming cost V 4 bases and J 2 bases; bases outside gene matches: 7. The CDR3 covers 15 residues. The CDR3 DNA reads as TGCGCCAGCAGCCCTGGGTACAGGGGGCCCTACGAGCAGTACTTC. This sequence encodes CASSPGYRGPYEQYF.

This clone came up once. The chain links TRBV12-3 or TRBV12-4 to TRBJ1-1; possible D gene TRBD1, 5 bases. Trimming took 5 bases from V and 3 from J, leaving 10 bases between them. The CDR3 extends over 13 amino acids. In nucleotides, the CDR3 is TGTGCCAGCAGTCCAGGGCCCTACACTGAAGCTTTCTTT. Its translation is CASSPGPYTEAFF.

The chain is built from TRBV6-1 and TRBJ2-7; 9 positions agree with TRBD1. CDR1 MNHNS and CDR2 SASEGT come from the germline V gene. Trimming removed 4 bases from V and 1 base from J; junction bases left unmatched: 8. The CDR3 runs to 16 residues. The CDR3 spells CASSVGRGTGSYEQYF. CDR3 DNA sequence: TGTGCCAGCAGTGTGGGTAGGGGGACAGGGTCCTACGAGCAGTACTTC.

This clone turned up a few times. The chain carries TRBV19 and TRBJ2-7; D call uncertain. CDR3 length: 14 amino acids. Looked up from germline, CDR1 is LNHDA and CDR2 is SQIVND (reference sequence). Deletions cut 4 bases from V and 6 bases from J, with 16 bases between. CDR3 nucleotides: TGTGCCAGTAGTAAAAGGAGTCCCTCACCCGAGCAGTACTTC. It specifies CASSKRSPSPEQYF.

This chain connects TRBV7-3 to TRBJ1-1; 9 positions agree with TRBD1. CDR3 length: 15 amino acids. Trimming removed 5 bases from V and 6 bases from J; junction bases left unmatched: 10. Germline CDR1 SGHTA, CDR2 FQGTGA. The CDR3 region has the DNA TGTGCCAGCAGCGCCACGAGTCGGGACAGGGCTGAAGCTTTCTTT. Encoded protein: CASSATSRDRAEAFF.

The J gene is TRBJ2-2, the V gene TRBV4-1; D gene uncertain. This CDR3 has 13 residues. V gave up 0 bases and J gave up 8 bases, with 7 bases separating them. Germline-derived CDR1 and CDR2 are MGHRA and YSYEKL. The CDR3 nucleotides are TGCGCCAGCAGCCAAGAACGGTTTGGGGAGCTGTTTTTT. Translated, it gives CASSQERFGELFF.

The rearrangement joins TRBV7-3 to TRBJ2-3, with TRBD2 matching 7 bases. Germline assignment: CDR1 SGHTA and CDR2 FQGTGA. The CDR3 contains 15 residues. The junction had 2 bases not matched to a gene; V was cut back by 1 base and J by 1 base. The CDR3 here is CASSLMAGGTDTQYF. For the CDR3, the DNA is TGTGCCAGCAGCTTAATGGCGGGAGGCACAGATACGCAGTATTTT.

This chain uses TRBV7-2 with TRBJ2-5; TRBD2 matches at 12 bases. Per germline, CDR1 SGHTA and CDR2 FQGNSA. Trimming removed 2 bases from V and 13 bases from J; junction bases left unmatched: 11. The CDR3 length is 15 residues. The CDR3 sequence: CASSLRALAGGPPYF. CDR3 coding DNA: TGTGCCAGCAGCTTACGGGCCCTAGCGGGAGGGCCCCCGTACTTC.

This clone was detected once. J is TRBJ1-6 and V is TRBV9; the D gene is possibly TRBD1 (5 bases). The V gene's germline CDR1 is SGDLS and CDR2 YYNGEE. The CDR3 is 16 residues long. The germline V and J ends were trimmed by 1 base and 10 bases, with 18 bases remaining between them. The DNA of the CDR3 is TGTGCCAGCAGCGTAATGAAAAACGCCAAGGGGTCACCCCTCCACTTT. Its translation is CASSVMKNAKGSPLHF.

The genes are TRBV28 and TRBJ2-1; 8 bases are shared with TRBD2. Germline CDR1 is MDHEN and CDR2 is SYDVKM. This CDR3 comprises 15 residues. Unmatched junction bases numbered 14, after V lost 6 bases and J lost 10 bases. The CDR3 coding sequence is TGTGCCAGCAGGGCCGGGACTAGGATCCGGGGGGAGCAGTTCTTC. It yields the protein CASRAGTRIRGEQFF.

The V and J genes are TRBV6-1 and TRBJ1-1; D may be TRBD1 (6 bases). Germline CDR1 and CDR2: MNHNS and SASEGT. This CDR3 spans 13 amino acids. V lost 3 bases and J 2 bases, leaving 7 bases between the germline ends. The CDR3: CASSDRGNTEAFF. The CDR3 DNA sequence: TGTGCCAGCAGTGACAGGGGAAACACTGAAGCTTTCTTT.

The chain joins TRBV9 to TRBJ1-5; 9 positions match TRBD1. Germline CDR1 and CDR2: SGDLS and YYNGEE. The CDR3 extends over 14 amino acids. V dropped 2 bases and J dropped 6; count of bases not matched to a gene: 3. CDR3 sequence reads: CASSVGQGTQPQHF. In DNA form, the CDR3 reads TGTGCCAGCAGCGTCGGACAGGGGACTCAGCCCCAGCATTTT.

This chain joins TRBV24-1 and TRBJ2-3, with a tentative D call TRBD2 (7 bases). The germline V gene has CDR1 KGHDR and CDR2 SFDVKD. V shed 3 bases and J shed 8 bases, with 20 bases lying between them. The CDR3 spans 16 residues. The chain's CDR3 is CATSDPRGGEWGTQYF. The CDR3 DNA reads TGTGCCACCAGTGATCCCCGAGGGGGGGAATGGGGTACGCAGTATTTT.

This clone was found many times. For the CDR3, the DNA is TGTGCCAGCAGCCCGGGCGGGTTGACCCCTGGGGCCAACGTCCTGACTTTC. Its protein is CASSPGGLTPGANVLTF. The chain uses TRBV7-9 and TRBJ2-6, with a tentative D call TRBD2 (5 bases). V was trimmed by 5 bases and J by 2 bases, leaving 16 bases between them. The CDR3 sequence is 17 residues long. The V gene's germline CDR1 is SEHNR and CDR2 FQNEAQ (reference sequence).

This chain connects TRBV27 to TRBJ2-5; D may be TRBD1 (5 bases). V was pared by 2 bases and J by 3 bases, with 10 bases between. Germline CDR1 and CDR2: MNHEY and SMNVEV (reference sequence). There are 14 residues in the CDR3. The CDR3, as DNA: TGTGCCAGCAGTTTACTGGTAGGGGAAGAGACCCAGTACTTC. Translation gives CASSLLVGEETQYF.

The CDR3 region is CASSSAARTYNSPLHF. The CDR3 DNA is TGTGCCAGCAGCTCCGCAGCTAGGACCTATAATTCACCCCTCCACTTT. The chain recombines TRBV27 with TRBJ1-6; no clear D. The V gene's germline CDR1 is MNHEY and CDR2 SMNVEV (reference sequence). The CDR3 is 16 amino acids. Trimming shortened V by 6 bases and J by 2 bases, and 14 bases separated the two germline ends.

The V and J genes are TRBV3-1 (or the pseudogene TRBV3-2) and TRBJ1-1, with 7 nucleotides matching TRBD1. Trimming took 3 bases from V and 0 from J; bases not matched to a gene: 13. This CDR3 region has 18 residues. Germline CDR1 reads LGHDT; CDR2 reads YNNKEL (reference sequence). CDR3 sequence (DNA): TGTGCCAGCAGCCAGGACAGGACAGGCCACTTGATGAACACTGAAGCTTTCTTT. Translation gives CASSQDRTGHLMNTEAFF.

This chain uses TRBV6-2 or TRBV6-3 with TRBJ2-5; 15 bases are a match to TRBD2. There are 15 residues in the CDR3. CDR1 and CDR2 from the germline V gene are MNHEY and SVGEGT. The J segment lost 5 bases and the V segment lost 5 bases, leaving 3 bases of the junction unmatched. CDR3 bases: TGTGCCAGCAGTAGGACTAGCGGGGGGGCCGAGACCCAGTACTTC. It is translated as CASSRTSGGAETQYF.

This clone showed up just once. This chain uses TRBV24-1 with TRBJ1-1; 7 bases line up with TRBD1. This CDR3 contains 12 residues. The germline V gene encodes CDR1 KGHDR and CDR2 SFDVKD. The V and J ends lost 10 bases and 5 bases, in that order; junction bases with no gene match: 6. The CDR3 DNA reads as TGTGCCACTTCACTACAGGGGACTGAAGCTTTCTTT. Its translation is CATSLQGTEAFF.

The table lists this clone with a count of one. This sequence joins TRBV20-1 and TRBJ2-5; D is unresolved. Per the germline V gene, CDR1 is DFQATT and CDR2 is SNEGSKA (reference sequence). The CDR3 totals 13 residues. V lost 3 bases and J lost 5, with 13 bases in between. CDR3 sequence (DNA): TGCAGTGCTAGTCAATACGTAGAGGAGACCCAGTACTTC. It codes for CSASQYVEETQYF.

This clone was detected a few times. The chain links TRBV29-1 to TRBJ2-7; TRBD1 aligns across 12 bases. V shed 7 bases, J shed 6 bases, and the junction held 10 bases outside the gene matches. The CDR3 contains 14 residues. Germline assignment: CDR1 SQVTM and CDR2 ANQGSEA. The CDR3 protein is CSAAGDRGLGEQYF. The CDR3 nucleotides read TGCAGCGCCGCCGGGGACAGGGGGCTTGGCGAGCAGTACTTC.

The chain recombines TRBV5-1 with TRBJ1-4; D is possibly TRBD1 (6 bases). The CDR3 extends over 16 amino acids. The V and J ends lost 0 bases and 4 bases respectively, with 13 bases between them. The germline CDR1 and CDR2 sequences are SGHRS and YFSETQ. The CDR3 region is CASSLGTGSYNEKLFF. CDR3 DNA sequence: TGCGCCAGCAGCTTGGGAACAGGGTCCTATAATGAAAAACTGTTTTTT. Together with reference TRBV5-1 and TRBJ1-4, the CDR3 gives the full variable domain: KAGVTQTPRYLIKTRGQQVTLSCSPISGHRSVSWYQQTPGQGLQFLFEYFSETQRNKGNFPGRFSGRQFSNSRSEMNVSTLELGDSALYLCASSLGTGSYNEKLFFGSGTQLSVL.